The 23 T cell receptor beta chains in this list originate from one sample, sequenced in a study of response to subunit inactivated influenza vaccine. TCRdb re-derived calls from the RT-PCR reads in MiXCR, one entry per CDR3 protein. Of around 760,000 distinct CDR3 sequences listed, about 14% are singletons. Sequencing was performed on PBMCs from blood, taken 14 to 15 days before vaccination. The receptors were sampled from a man in his fifties who received an inactivated influenza vaccine.

This clonotype came up a few times. CDR3 loop: CASSSGSDSEAFF. The CDR3 coding sequence is TGTGCCAGCAGCTCTGGATCGGACTCTGAAGCTTTCTTT. The V call is TRBV28, the J call TRBJ1-1; D not certain. The CDR3 runs 13 residues. CDR1 and CDR2 from the germline V gene are MDHEN and SYDVKM. V was pared by 6 bases and J by 6 bases, with 14 bases between.

This clonotype came up a few times. V is TRBV6-5 and J is TRBJ1-2, with D possibly matching TRBD1 (5 bases). Deletions cut 5 bases from V and 0 bases from J, with 10 bases between. This CDR3 comprises 14 residues. The germline CDR1 and CDR2 sequences are MNHEY and SVGAGI. This CDR3 is CASSLSTANYGYTF. CDR3 DNA: TGTGCCAGCAGTCTCTCGACAGCTAACTATGGCTACACCTTC.

CDR3 bases: TGCGCCAGCAGCTTGGAAGTTGGGCATGGGCAGTATTTT. This gives the protein CASSLEVGHGQYF. The chain recombines TRBV5-1 with TRBJ2-3; the D is unclear. Trimming stripped 0 bases from V and 11 bases from J, with 13 bases between. Germline V gene sequence: CDR1 SGHRS, CDR2 YFSETQ. The CDR3 runs to 13 residues.

This chain links TRBV7-2 with TRBJ2-1; a possible D gene is TRBD1 (5 bases). The CDR3 is 13 amino acids. V lost 3 bases and J lost 6, with 9 bases in between. Germline V gene lookup returns CDR1 SGHTA and CDR2 FQGNSA. CDR3 loop: CASSFGRGNEQFF. CDR3 in DNA: TGTGCCAGCAGCTTTGGTAGGGGCAATGAGCAGTTCTTC.

Only a few counts were recorded for this clonotype. The chain couples TRBV30 to TRBJ1-1, with TRBD1 identical over 10 bases. The germline gives CDR1 GTSNPN, CDR2 SVGIG (reference sequence). CDR3 length: 16 residues. With 8 bases clipped from V and 3 bases from J, the junction kept 15 bases outside the gene matches. The CDR3, as DNA: TGTGCCATTCCCCCGGGACAGGGGTCTTTTGACACTGAAGCTTTCTTT. This sequence encodes CAIPPGQGSFDTEAFF. Full variable domain (outside the CDR3, taken from reference TRBV30 and TRBJ1-1): SQTIHQWPATLVQPVGSPLSLECTVEGTSNPNLYWYRQAAGRGLQLLFYSVGIGQISSEVPQNLSASRPQDRQFILSSKKLLLSDSGFYLCAIPPGQGSFDTEAFFGQGTRLTVV.

The V and J genes are TRBV6-1 and TRBJ2-4; D is undetermined. V was cut by 5 bases and J by 0 bases, with 5 bases left in between. CDR1 and CDR2 (germline): MNHNS, SASEGT. CDR3 length: 13 residues. CDR3 DNA: TGTGCCAGCAGTAGCGAAGCCAAAAACATTCAGTACTTC. This translates into CASSSEAKNIQYF.

The gene calls are TRBV25-1 and TRBJ2-5; 9 nucleotides match TRBD1. Losses at the gene ends were 4 bases for V and 2 bases for J; bases not matched to a gene: 5. This CDR3 has 15 amino acids. Germline loops: CDR1 MGHDK, CDR2 SYGVNS. The chain's CDR3 is CASSGNRGLQETQYF. For the CDR3, the DNA is TGTGCCAGCAGTGGGAACAGGGGGCTACAAGAGACCCAGTACTTC.

DNA for the CDR3: TGTGCCAGCAGTTTGTCGTTAGGAAACACAGATACGCAGTATTTT. This gives the protein CASSLSLGNTDTQYF. The chain has TRBV12-3 or TRBV12-4 and TRBJ2-3, with no clear D. The CDR3 runs to 15 residues. Trimming took 3 bases from V and 2 from J, leaving 12 bases between them.

This clonotype was picked up one time. The J gene is TRBJ2-7, the V gene TRBV20-1; D is ambiguous. CDR3 length equals 13 residues. Germline CDR1 and CDR2: DFQATT and SNEGSKA (reference sequence). With 2 bases removed from V and 1 base from J, the gap between germline ends came to 9 bases. CDR3 loop: CSARQTYSYEQYF. CDR3 nucleotides: TGCAGTGCTAGACAAACCTATTCCTACGAGCAGTACTTC.

This clonotype was seen more than once but under ten times. The chain employs TRBV6-5 and TRBJ2-7; TRBD2 matches at 10 bases. Germline V gene sequence: CDR1 MNHEY, CDR2 SVGAGI. This CDR3 is built from 17 residues. Trimming at V came to 0 bases and at J to 0 bases, leaving 5 bases not matched to a gene. The CDR3 loop is CASSYSTPSGSSYEQYF. In DNA form, the CDR3 reads TGTGCCAGCAGTTACTCTACCCCTAGCGGGAGCTCCTACGAGCAGTACTTC.

The chain is built from TRBV20-1 and TRBJ1-2, with D possibly TRBD1 on 6 matching bases. The CDR3 sequence is 13 residues long. V shed 2 bases and J shed 0 bases, with 7 bases lying between them. The V gene's germline CDR1 is DFQATT and CDR2 SNEGSKA (reference sequence). The CDR3 DNA sequence: TGCAGTGCTAGAACAGGGTCTAACTATGGCTACACCTTC. Amino acid sequence: CSARTGSNYGYTF.

The chain employs TRBV20-1 and TRBJ1-2; TRBD1 agrees at 8 bases. CDR1 is DFQATT, CDR2 SNEGSKA, per germline (reference sequence). This CDR3 spans 15 amino acids. CDR3 sequence reads: CRAPDRGDLVYGYTF. DNA of the CDR3: TGCAGGGCTCCCGACAGGGGTGATTTAGTCTATGGCTACACCTTC.

This clonotype was seen a few times. The V call is TRBV4-3, the J call TRBJ2-7; 7 bases match TRBD2. CDR3 length: 16 residues. Germline V gene data show CDR1 as LGHNA and CDR2 as YSLEER. The V segment lost 4 bases and the J segment 6 bases; nucleotides outside the gene matches: 15. The CDR3 nucleotides are TGCGCCAGCAGCCGTTCTATGGGAGGGGATCGTGGCGAGCAGTACTTC. Its protein is CASSRSMGGDRGEQYF.

This clonotype was found a few times. V gene TRBV12-3 or TRBV12-4 combines with J gene TRBJ1-6; D is ambiguous. The V gene lost 2 bases and the J gene lost 7 bases, with 12 bases spanning the gap. This CDR3 contains 15 residues. The CDR3, as DNA: TGTGCCAGCAGTTTACGTGGCAGTTTAAATTCACCCCTCCACTTT. Residues: CASSLRGSLNSPLHF.

The chain carries TRBV29-1 and TRBJ2-2, with D unresolved. The CDR3 loop spans 13 amino acids. CDR1 and CDR2 (germline): SQVTM, ANQGSEA. The CDR3 nucleotides are TGCATTCTAGGGCAGTTGAACACCGGGGAGCTGTTTTTT. Its protein product is CILGQLNTGELFF.

The V and J genes are TRBV5-1 and TRBJ2-2; D gene uncertain. The V end lost 1 base, the J end lost 0 bases, and 10 bases lay between the germline ends. CDR1 SGHRS and CDR2 YFSETQ come from the germline V gene. This CDR3 has 16 residues. CDR3 coding DNA: TGCGCCAGCAGCTTGCAATTAACCTCGAACACCGGGGAGCTGTTTTTT. Translated, it gives CASSLQLTSNTGELFF. The full variable domain, with the rest looked up from reference TRBV5-1 and TRBJ2-2, is KAGVTQTPRYLIKTRGQQVTLSCSPISGHRSVSWYQQTPGQGLQFLFEYFSETQRNKGNFPGRFSGRQFSNSRSEMNVSTLELGDSALYLCASSLQLTSNTGELFFGEGSRLTVL.

The chain employs TRBV9 and TRBJ1-1, with a weak D call TRBD1 (6 bases). Trimming took off 3 bases at V and 5 bases at J, with 17 bases between the two ends. The CDR3 is 15 residues long. The germline V gene has CDR1 SGDLS and CDR2 YYNGEE. The CDR3 nucleotides are TGTGCCAGCAGCGCCAACAGGGAAGCGGGGACTGAAGCTTTCTTT. Amino acids: CASSANREAGTEAFF.

The rearrangement links TRBV28 to TRBJ2-5; D assignment may be TRBD1 or TRBD2 (5 bases each). This CDR3 is 16 amino acids long. V was trimmed by 3 bases and J by 10 bases, leaving 24 bases between them. Germline lookup yields CDR1 MDHEN and CDR2 SYDVKM. Here the CDR3 reads CASSFLTGPLRGCQYF. CDR3 DNA: TGTGCCAGCAGTTTCTTAACAGGTCCGCTTCGAGGGTGCCAGTACTTC.

This clonotype was found a few times. Here the CDR3 reads CSARGAPAYNEQFF. For the CDR3, the DNA is TGCAGTGCTAGGGGGGCCCCCGCCTACAATGAGCAGTTCTTC. The gene calls are TRBV20-1 and TRBJ2-1, with a weak D call TRBD1 (6 bases). V was trimmed by 3 bases and J by 2 bases, leaving 11 bases between them. This CDR3 comprises 14 residues. Germline values: CDR1 DFQATT, CDR2 SNEGSKA (reference sequence).

This chain links TRBV3-1 with TRBJ2-7; possible D gene TRBD1, 6 bases. The CDR3 has 16 residues. Trimming stripped 1 base from V and 1 base from J, with 14 bases between. CDR1 is LGHDT and CDR2 is YNNKEL in the germline V gene (reference sequence). The CDR3 is CASSQAAGAGSYEQYF. The CDR3 DNA is TGTGCCAGCAGCCAAGCCGCAGGGGCAGGGTCCTACGAGCAGTACTTC.

Only a few counts were recorded for this clonotype. The rearrangement joins TRBV20-1 to TRBJ2-2; 7 bases align to TRBD1. The ends lost 6 bases at V and 4 bases at J; junction bases unmatched: 8. This CDR3 has 14 residues. Per the germline V gene, CDR1 is DFQATT and CDR2 is SNEGSKA (reference sequence). CDR3: CSASRGRVTGELFF. CDR3 DNA sequence: TGCAGTGCCTCGAGGGGGCGCGTCACCGGGGAGCTGTTTTTT.

This clonotype was counted a few times. V is TRBV4-1 and J is TRBJ2-1; 8 bases are a match to TRBD2. In germline, CDR1 is MGHRA, CDR2 YSYEKL. V was clipped by 0 bases and J by 12 bases; unmatched bases: 13. CDR3 length: 16 amino acids. The CDR3 loop is CASSQEGAGLGVSQFF. The CDR3 DNA is TGCGCCAGCAGCCAAGAGGGGGCGGGACTAGGGGTTTCGCAGTTCTTC.

This clonotype was observed a handful of times. The chain carries TRBV7-6 and TRBJ2-7; D is unresolved. The CDR3 runs 13 residues. V was shortened by 5 bases and J by 4 bases, with 12 bases between the two germline ends. Germline values: CDR1 SGHVS, CDR2 FNYEAQ. The CDR3 is CASSDVKGYEQYF. For the CDR3, the DNA is TGTGCCAGCAGCGATGTCAAGGGTTACGAGCAGTACTTC.